The 30 T cell receptor beta chains below were found in one sample sequenced in a study of metastatic and nonmetastatic thyroid tumors. TCRdb re-called clones via MiXCR from the PCR reads. This sample yields fewer than 55,000 clones, of which 16% are seen a single time; about 20% belongs to the top ten. Nobody among the patients had been given any treatment before thyroid surgery. The specimen was blood. The receptor source for this set is a female donor with papillary thyroid cancer or a benign thyroid nodule (not recorded which). Some clones in this sample may be carry-over from other donors' samples.

This clone was counted a few times. This chain joins TRBV20-1 and TRBJ2-5; 16 nucleotides agree with TRBD2. Losses at the gene ends were 3 bases for V and 1 base for J; bases not matched to a gene: 8. The CDR3 contains 18 residues. Germline CDR1 reads DFQATT; CDR2 reads SNEGSKA (reference sequence). CDR3 nucleotides: TGCAGTGCTAGTCCCTGGGGACTAGCGGGAGGGATCCAAGAGACCCAGTACTTC. Protein product: CSASPWGLAGGIQETQYF.

This sequence joins TRBV7-8 and TRBJ1-3, with D perhaps TRBD1 (5 bases). The germline gives CDR1 SGHVS, CDR2 FQNEAQ. The CDR3 loop spans 16 amino acids. The V end lost 5 bases, the J end lost 1 base, and 15 bases lay between the germline ends. The CDR3 region has the DNA TGTGCCAGCAGCCCATTGTTGGGGGTATCTGGAAACACCATATATTTT. Its translation is CASSPLLGVSGNTIYF.

The chain has TRBV7-9 and TRBJ1-1; a weak D match, TRBD1 (6 bases). Trimming removed 4 bases from V and 7 bases from J, with 10 bases in between. Germline-derived CDR1 and CDR2 are SEHNR and FQNEAQ (reference sequence). The CDR3 consists of 12 residues. CDR3 coding DNA: TGTGCCAGCAGCTCGGACAGCCTTGAAGCTTTCTTT. Its protein is CASSSDSLEAFF.

In its sample, this clone was seen many times. The chain has TRBV11-2 and TRBJ2-2; TRBD1 aligns across 10 bases. This CDR3 region has 17 residues. The ends lost 0 bases at V and 5 bases at J; junction bases unmatched: 6. CDR1 is SGHAT and CDR2 is FQNNGV in the germline V gene. CDR3 sequence reads: CASSLDMDRGRTGELFF. CDR3 sequence (DNA): TGTGCCAGCAGCTTAGATATGGACAGGGGGAGGACCGGGGAGCTGTTTTTT.

Of note for this clone: Possible read error: a much larger clone is one base away. The chain combines TRBV5-4 with TRBJ2-1; D call uncertain. The CDR3 is 15 residues long. Germline V gene sequence: CDR1 SGHNT, CDR2 YYREEE (reference sequence). Trimming shortened V by 3 bases and J by 0 bases, and 10 bases separated the two germline ends. The CDR3 bases are TGTGCCAGCAGCTCGGGCACAAACTCCTACAATGAGCAGTTCTTC. Residues: CASSSGTNSYNEQFF.

This clone was detected many times. This chain links TRBV6-1 with TRBJ2-7, with D maybe TRBD2 (5 bases). The CDR3 loop spans 13 amino acids. Deletions cut 6 bases from V and 1 base from J, with 10 bases between. Germline V CDR1 and CDR2: MNHNS, SASEGT. The DNA of the CDR3 is TGTGCCAGCAGCTTAGGACTGTCCTACGAGCAGTACTTC. It encodes CASSLGLSYEQYF.

DNA of the CDR3: TGTGCCAGCAGAGTCCCACTGGTAATGAACACTGAAGCTTTCTTT. It specifies CASRVPLVMNTEAFF. The chain recombines TRBV6-1 with TRBJ1-1; D is unresolved. CDR1 is MNHNS and CDR2 is SASEGT in the germline V gene. The CDR3 runs to 15 residues. Trimming took 6 bases from V and 0 from J, leaving 14 bases between them.

Points on this clone: Different DNA sequences within this sample yield the same CDR3. The chain employs TRBV6-5 and TRBJ1-1, with no clear D. V was clipped by 0 bases and J by 1 base, with 3 bases between them. The CDR3 consists of 13 residues. Germline-derived CDR1 and CDR2 are MNHEY and SVGAGI. CDR3 amino acids: CASSYSTNTEAFF. CDR3 nucleotide sequence: TGTGCCAGCAGTTACTCGACGAACACTGAAGCTTTCTTT.

This clone counts as medium-sized. V usage is TRBV6-1 and J usage is TRBJ1-2; TRBD1 agrees at 8 bases. The CDR3 consists of 15 residues. Germline V gene data show CDR1 as MNHNS and CDR2 as SASEGT. Unmatched junction bases numbered 11, after V lost 8 bases and J lost 3 bases. CDR3 in DNA: TGTGCCAGCGGTACCCCGGGACAGGTGCACTATGGCTACACCTTC. It encodes CASGTPGQVHYGYTF.

Only a few counts were recorded for this clone. A much larger clone differs from this one at a single base, so this may be a read error. The V and J genes are TRBV2 and TRBJ2-4; 9 bases line up with TRBD1. Unmatched junction bases numbered 13, after V lost 5 bases and J lost 14 bases. Germline values: CDR1 SNHLY, CDR2 FYNNEI. The CDR3 is 14 amino acids. In DNA, the CDR3 is TGTGCCAGCAGTACCGGGACAGGGTCCCCTAGGAAGTACTTC. It encodes CASSTGTGSPRKYF.

This clone came up many times. The chain recombines TRBV5-1 with TRBJ2-4; D might be TRBD1 (5 bases). V gave up 0 bases and J gave up 5 bases, with 9 bases separating them. The V gene's germline CDR1 is SGHRS and CDR2 YFSETQ. CDR3 length equals 14 residues. Written as DNA, the CDR3 is TGCGCCAGCAGCTTGGGAACCAGGGAAAACATTCAGTACTTC. This gives the protein CASSLGTRENIQYF.

This clone is classed as medium-sized (0.01 to 0.1%). The chain couples TRBV6-1 to TRBJ2-6, with 9 bases fitting TRBD1. Losses at the gene ends were 5 bases for V and 2 bases for J; bases not matched to a gene: 4. The CDR3 is 16 amino acids. Looked up from germline, CDR1 is MNHNS and CDR2 is SASEGT. The CDR3 reads CASSLRQGAGANVLTF. CDR3 in DNA: TGTGCCAGCAGTTTGAGACAGGGGGCTGGGGCCAACGTCCTGACTTTC.

This clone was counted at least ten times. The chain combines TRBV6-1 with TRBJ2-7, with 7 bases identical to TRBD1. Trimming at V came to 7 bases and at J to 2 bases, leaving 8 bases not matched to a gene. This CDR3 comprises 14 residues. The germline V gene has CDR1 MNHNS and CDR2 SASEGT. CDR3 amino acids: CASKDDRVPYEQYF. DNA for the CDR3: TGTGCCAGCAAAGATGACAGGGTACCCTACGAGCAGTACTTC.

V gene TRBV20-1 combines with J gene TRBJ2-2; D may match TRBD1 or TRBD2 (5 bases each). The CDR3 length is 14 residues. The V end lost 5 bases, the J end lost 5 bases, and 15 bases lay between the germline ends. The V gene's germline CDR1 is DFQATT and CDR2 SNEGSKA (reference sequence). The CDR3 sequence is CSALGAEATGELFF. DNA for the CDR3: TGCAGTGCTCTAGGGGCGGAGGCGACCGGGGAGCTGTTTTTT.

This clone showed up many times. This chain uses TRBV9 with TRBJ2-1; D unresolved. Trimming took off 4 bases at V and 4 bases at J, with 15 bases between the two ends. Per the germline V gene, CDR1 is SGDLS and CDR2 is YYNGEE. This CDR3 spans 15 amino acids. The CDR3 coding sequence is TGTGCCAGCAGCCCTACGGCGGAAGTTTACAATGAGCAGTTCTTC. Amino acid sequence: CASSPTAEVYNEQFF.

This clone was seen many times. This rearrangement joins TRBV4-1 to TRBJ2-7, with D tentatively TRBD1 or TRBD2 (5 bases each). Trimming shortened V by 4 bases and J by 1 base, and 14 bases separated the two germline ends. CDR3 length: 15 residues. Germline V lookup: CDR1 MGHRA, CDR2 YSYEKL. The CDR3: CASSRPGTPSYEQYF. The CDR3, as DNA: TGCGCCAGCAGCCGCCCGGGGACGCCTTCCTACGAGCAGTACTTC.

As concerns this clone: A read error may be the cause here, since a much bigger clone is one base away. Distinct nucleotide sequences in the sample also encode this CDR3. The chain combines TRBV20-1 with TRBJ2-7; D remains unclear. The germline V and J ends were trimmed by 5 bases and 1 base, with 9 bases remaining between them. CDR1 is DFQATT, CDR2 SNEGSKA, per germline (reference sequence). CDR3 size: 12 residues. The CDR3 sequence: CSASDGSYEQYF. The CDR3 nucleotides read TGCAGTGCTTCTGACGGTTCCTACGAGCAGTACTTC.

The table lists this clone with a few counts. This may be a read error, as it is one base from a much larger clone. The rearrangement uses TRBV28 and TRBJ2-3; 7 nucleotides align to TRBD1. Trimming cost V 8 bases and J 6 bases; bases outside gene matches: 11. CDR3 length: 14 amino acids. CDR1 MDHEN and CDR2 SYDVKM come from the germline V gene. This chain's CDR3 is CASSAGTQGDTQYF. CDR3 sequence (DNA): TGTGCCAGCTCAGCCGGGACACAGGGGGATACGCAGTATTTT.

By its share, this clone is medium-sized (0.01 to 0.1%). This chain connects TRBV19 to TRBJ2-7; TRBD1 aligns across 7 bases. Germline values: CDR1 LNHDA, CDR2 SQIVND (reference sequence). The V segment lost 6 bases and the J segment 3 bases; nucleotides outside the gene matches: 8. The length of the CDR3 is 14 residues. The CDR3 region has the DNA TGTGCCAGTAGAGTAAGGACAGGAAACTACGAGCAGTACTTC. It yields the protein CASRVRTGNYEQYF.

This clone was recorded a few times. V is TRBV12-3 or TRBV12-4 and J is TRBJ2-2; tentatively, D is TRBD1 (5 bases). The CDR3 contains 15 residues. The ends were cut back, 3 bases at V and 5 bases at J, with 13 bases in the middle. CDR3 DNA: TGTGCCAGCAGTTTTTGGCAGGGTAGGACCGGGGAGCTGTTTTTT. It codes for CASSFWQGRTGELFF.

V and J are TRBV6-1 and TRBJ2-1, with a weak D call TRBD2 (5 bases). The length of the CDR3 is 13 residues. With 6 bases removed from V and 12 bases from J, the gap between germline ends came to 18 bases. Germline V gene lookup returns CDR1 MNHNS and CDR2 SASEGT. DNA for the CDR3: TGTGCCAGCAGACAGCAATCGGGGTCCGGGCAGTTCTTC. Amino acids: CASRQQSGSGQFF.

This clone was seen ten or more times. The chain uses TRBV30 and TRBJ2-1, with 8 bases fitting TRBD1. Unmatched junction bases numbered 4, after V lost 4 bases and J lost 5 bases. The CDR3 totals 13 residues. Germline CDR1 GTSNPN, CDR2 SVGIG (reference sequence). The CDR3 is CAWTGGKNNEQFF. CDR3 nucleotides: TGTGCCTGGACAGGGGGCAAGAACAATGAGCAGTTCTTC.

In this sample, this clone turned up many times. This chain links TRBV12-3 or TRBV12-4 with TRBJ2-7; D remains ambiguous. CDR3 length: 14 amino acids. V gave up 2 bases and J gave up 0 bases, with 8 bases separating them. This chain's CDR3 is CASSLSTASYEQYF. The CDR3, as DNA: TGTGCCAGCAGTTTAAGCACAGCCTCCTACGAGCAGTACTTC.

The rearrangement uses TRBV6-1 and TRBJ2-6; 7 nucleotides match TRBD1. J gave up 1 base and V 6 bases, and 3 bases lay outside the gene matches. Germline V CDR1 and CDR2: MNHNS, SASEGT. This CDR3 comprises 15 residues. DNA of the CDR3: TGTGCCAGCAGCGAACAGGGGTCTGGGGCCAACGTCCTGACTTTC. Encoded protein: CASSEQGSGANVLTF.

This clone was detected a few times. The J gene is TRBJ1-6, the V gene TRBV6-5, with a weak D call TRBD1 (6 bases). Trimming took off 2 bases at V and 8 bases at J, with 10 bases between the two ends. CDR3 length: 14 residues. Germline CDR1 and CDR2: MNHEY and SVGAGI. The CDR3 here is CASSYQGPHSPLHF. DNA of the CDR3: TGTGCCAGCAGTTACCAGGGGCCCCATTCACCCCTCCACTTT.

This clone was counted at least ten times. This chain uses TRBV11-2 with TRBJ1-5; 7 nucleotides align to TRBD1. The CDR3 contains 15 residues. Germline V gene lookup returns CDR1 SGHAT and CDR2 FQNNGV. V shed 1 base, J shed 2 bases, and the junction held 2 bases outside the gene matches. Here the CDR3 reads CASSLGQGGNQPQHF. The DNA of the CDR3 is TGTGCCAGCAGCTTAGGACAGGGAGGCAATCAGCCCCAGCATTTT.

This clone was picked up many times. The rearrangement joins TRBV7-2 to TRBJ2-5; 11 bases are a match to TRBD2. The germline gives CDR1 SGHTA, CDR2 FQGNSA. V lost 0 bases and J lost 4; bases outside the gene matches: 7. This CDR3 has 17 residues. DNA for the CDR3: TGTGCCAGCAGCTTAGCTGTCTTAGCGGGAGGGGGAGAGACCCAGTACTTC. Amino acids: CASSLAVLAGGGETQYF.

This clone has a single count. The rearrangement joins TRBV7-9 to TRBJ1-6; D is uncertain. This CDR3 spans 13 amino acids. Germline V gene sequence: CDR1 SEHNR, CDR2 FQNEAQ (reference sequence). Trimming stripped 1 base from V and 10 bases from J, with 8 bases between. CDR3 loop: CASSLDRRSPLHF. The CDR3 DNA sequence: TGTGCCAGCAGCTTAGATCGGAGATCACCCCTCCACTTT.

The rearrangement joins TRBV9 to TRBJ2-3, with D perhaps TRBD2 (5 bases). Germline CDR1 SGDLS, CDR2 YYNGEE. The CDR3 is 17 residues long. V was shortened by 2 bases and J by 5 bases, with 21 bases between the two germline ends. The CDR3 DNA reads as TGTGCCAGCAGCGTTTCTTTGGGGAGTCACGGCGAAGATACGCAGTATTTT. Its protein product is CASSVSLGSHGEDTQYF.

This clone occurred many times. The rearrangement uses TRBV5-6 and TRBJ1-2; D call uncertain. Looked up from germline, CDR1 is SGHDT and CDR2 is YYEEEE. Trimming took 1 base from V and 8 from J, leaving 15 bases between them. The CDR3 is 14 residues long. CDR3 amino acids: CASSLWIDARGYTF. The CDR3 DNA sequence: TGTGCCAGCAGCTTGTGGATCGACGCTAGGGGCTACACCTTC.